This is a list of T cell receptor beta chains from one sample in a study of blood T cell repertoires in COVID-19. The assay was immunoSEQ multiplex PCR, and TCRdb's table has in-frame clones only and misses some. This sample has approximately 240,000 clones, with approximately 92% found just once. Material: PBMCs or T cells enriched from blood (not recorded which). The receptors originated from a young woman in a cohort exposed to, infected with or recovered from COVID-19 (not recorded which). The CDR3 runs from the conserved cysteine through the conserved F or W. The order of the fields is CDR3 protein, J gene, V gene.

CDR3aa: CASSFGGTGGEGYTF
j_gene: TRBJ1-2
v_gene: TRBV5-1

CDR3aa: CASRPGGTDTQYF
j_gene: TRBJ2-3
v_gene: TRBV5-1

CDR3aa: CASSIVGGGVTTEAFF
j_gene: TRBJ1-1
v_gene: TRBV19

CDR3aa: CASSSGQNLNTEAFF
j_gene: TRBJ1-1
v_gene: TRBV11-1

CDR3aa: CASSQGLGGWRTSDTQYF
j_gene: TRBJ2-3
v_gene: TRBV14

CDR3aa: CASSEAATGVYEQYF
j_gene: TRBJ2-7
v_gene: TRBV6-1

CDR3aa: CASSLVGQFITDTQYF
j_gene: TRBJ2-3
v_gene: TRBV5-1

CDR3aa: CASSLEVGLETQYF
j_gene: TRBJ2-5
v_gene: TRBV28

CDR3aa: CASSESGTGAEQYF
j_gene: TRBJ2-7
v_gene: TRBV6-1

CDR3aa: CASQPGVTEAFF
j_gene: TRBJ1-1
v_gene: TRBV2

CDR3aa: CASSMLAGEVHEQFF
j_gene: TRBJ2-1
v_gene: TRBV7-9

CDR3aa: CASSLSEGLNTEAFF
j_gene: TRBJ1-1
v_gene: TRBV5-1

CDR3aa: CASSYAGTGDQPQHF
j_gene: TRBJ1-5
v_gene: TRBV6-5

CDR3aa: CASREGVSTGELFF
j_gene: TRBJ2-2
v_gene: TRBV19

CDR3aa: CASSRGVDTQYF
j_gene: TRBJ2-3
v_gene: TRBV10-1

CDR3aa: CASSEFRKFLFPLHF
j_gene: TRBJ1-6
v_gene: TRBV25-1

CDR3aa: CASSLRHRNAEQFF
j_gene: TRBJ2-1
v_gene: TRBV27

CDR3aa: CASSPMDRHNEQFF
j_gene: TRBJ2-1
v_gene: TRBV18

CDR3aa: CASSQVWAGSGNTIYF
j_gene: TRBJ1-3
v_gene: TRBV4-1

CDR3aa: CASSPPQGPPLHF
j_gene: TRBJ1-6
v_gene: TRBV18

CDR3aa: CASSPRAGETYGYTF
j_gene: TRBJ1-2
v_gene: TRBV7-3

CDR3aa: CASSLSANYGYTF
j_gene: TRBJ1-2
v_gene: TRBV5-6

CDR3aa: CASSQSGVNTGELFF
j_gene: TRBJ2-2
v_gene: TRBV7-7

CDR3aa: CASTRIGVSKEYGYTF
j_gene: TRBJ1-2
v_gene: TRBV5-6

CDR3aa: CASSLPTGVYGYTF
j_gene: TRBJ1-2
v_gene: TRBV28

CDR3aa: CASSQAPDYEQYF
j_gene: TRBJ2-7
v_gene: TRBV6-5

CDR3aa: CASSPLAADSGANVLTF
j_gene: TRBJ2-6
v_gene: TRBV18

CDR3aa: CASSSSAGRAAFF
j_gene: TRBJ1-1
v_gene: TRBV7-2

CDR3aa: CASSLVQGAYEQYF
j_gene: TRBJ2-7
v_gene: TRBV7-9

CDR3aa: CASSEGTDYGYTF
j_gene: TRBJ1-2
v_gene: TRBV25-1

CDR3aa: CASSGQSNSPLHF
j_gene: TRBJ1-6
v_gene: TRBV2